This T cell receptor (beta chain) was identified during a study of beta chain features in type 1 diabetes (dated by TCRdb to 2016 to 2019). In the study overall: Mean age, gender distribution, total cell number and subset yield did not differ between patients and healthy donors. A total of 100 million to 110 million sorted cells were examined across all samples, and a strong correlation was observed between cell number per subset and RNA yield. In the study, TCRB repertoires of sorted circulating CD4+ T cell subsets from recently diagnosed type 1 diabetes patients were compared with those of matched healthy donors. Regulatory and stem cell-like memory subsets were isolated from only 8 patients and roughly 8 healthy donors, whereas naive and central memory subsets came from all 30 or so donors.

The entire amount of isolated RNA was reverse transcribed using the High Capacity cDNA Reverse Transcription Kit, so the sequenced TCRB transcripts were expressed ones. Deep immunoSEQ sequencing was applied to naive, central memory and regulatory T cell samples, giving an average of roughly 3.5 million total reads per sample. After sorted cells were lysed in RLT buffer, RNA was extracted with DNase-treated RNeasy Micro or Mini kits, with the choice depending on cell number. Each cell subset was processed separately to prevent cross-contamination, with patient and healthy donor samples processed together. The immunoSEQ multiplex PCR was used to amplify TCRB sequences from cDNA, generating 87-bp fragments that spanned the CDR3 region. Amplicons were sequenced on the Illumina HiSeq platform. In the paper's pipeline: Synthetic template baselines were used to correct PCR bias computationally, reads within Hamming distance 2 were collapsed together, and singletons that could not be merged were discarded. Reads were aligned to IMGT to assign V, D and J genes, CDR3 length, and insertions or deletions at six rearrangement sites. Clonotype counts were normalized to sorted cell number within each subset before computing true diversity and Gini coefficients with the tcR R package. Repertoire sharing was quantified using the overlap coefficient calculated on TCRB nucleotide sequences. TCRdb holds this immuneACCESS table with in-frame rearrangements only. Some clones are missing; in checked studies, unresolved V genes explain under half, and the rest has no known cause. The V and J calls and the clone size are those of that table, but D and trimming were determined from the DNA. This sample is represented by roughly 60,000 clones; around three fifths of them were singletons. Roughly 2% of the sample is in the top ten clones.

What the work shows at the level of the full study, not this receptor alone: Type 1 diabetes patients showed a moderate but significant shortening of TCRB CDR3 length in all four CD4+ subsets. At VDJ recombination sites, type 1 diabetes patients had fewer insertions and more deleted nucleotides, which implies abnormalities in thymic rearrangement. Sequencing cDNA rather than genomic DNA could over-represent highly expressing activated cells, although activation and CD3 levels did not differ between groups. Shorter templates might be favored by PCR, yet because patient and control samples were amplified and corrected together, any such skew would affect both groups equally. Because small numbers of individuals were included in the HLA sub-analyses, any influence of HLA type on TCRB rearrangement was left unresolved. Naive, central memory and regulatory TCRB repertoires appeared to be more alike among patients than among healthy donors.

CDR1 GTSNPN and CDR2 SVGIG were looked up in the germline V gene (reference sequence). Between the V and J ends, shortened by 5 bases and 3 bases respectively, the junction contains 17 bases. From the cysteine through the phenylalanine, the CDR3 covers 15 amino acids. Just CDR3 DNA is preserved here, 45 bases in frame from base 1. As to this clone: The antigen it recognizes is unknown. Qualities for individual bases were not recorded, and no much larger clone is one base off.

Each donor gave one peripheral blood draw, roughly 0.11 L on average, collected into heparinised tubes. A BD FACSAria II and a panel including CD45RO, CCR7, CD25, CD127, CD95 and CD27 were used to sort naive, central memory, regulatory and stem cell-like memory CD4+ T cells. Every sorted population had a purity above 95%. PBMCs were isolated immediately by Lymphoprep density gradient centrifugation and stained directly without culture. So that batch effects would be minimized, each experiment stained and sorted samples in pairs, pairing one healthy donor with one patient. The chain joins TRBV30 to TRBJ2-1; the D segment could be TRBD1, given 5 matching bases. The clonotype originates from a woman between 18 and 30 years old in good health. The material sequenced was Tregs from blood. The cell subset or site label, read with the paper, signifies: regulatory CD4+ T cells. The DNA is TGTGCCTGGGGGGCCCGTTTAGCTCTCTACAATGAGCAGTTCTTC. This translates into CAWGARLALYNEQFF.